The clone carrying this TCR beta chain was recorded at least ten times. Its target is not known. CDR3 size: 15 residues. From germline, CDR1 is KGHDR and CDR2 SFDVKD. The J segment lost 3 bases and the V segment lost 5 bases, leaving 5 bases of the junction unmatched. The data were obtained in a study of regulatory T cells in long-lasting Graves disease. Overall study results and limits: Newly diagnosed disease favored TRBV20-1 and TRBJ2-1 over persistent disease.

Relying on iRepertoire HTBI primers and Arm-PCR of CDR3 regions, the team built TCR beta libraries. TCRdb independently ran MiXCR on the multiplex PCR reads; one entry per CDR3 protein. The table has under 400,000 distinct CDR3 sequences, roughly 17% seen once. Documented time point: newly diagnosed GD, antithyroid drugs for less than 3 months. RNA extracted from PBMCs served as the sequencing template. The sample was also linked to a second study, of T cells in Graves' hyperthyroidism and ophthalmopathy.

The sample in question was peripheral blood mononuclear cells (PBMCs), obtained at new diagnosis, from a patient treated with antithyroid drugs. This chain links TRBV24-1 with TRBJ2-1; TRBD1 matches at 8 bases. The receptor comes from a man aged 40-50 years with Graves disease. The CDR3 is CATSGDRGNYNEQFF. Written as DNA, the CDR3 is TGTGCCACCAGTGGAGACAGGGGCAACTACAATGAGCAGTTCTTC.